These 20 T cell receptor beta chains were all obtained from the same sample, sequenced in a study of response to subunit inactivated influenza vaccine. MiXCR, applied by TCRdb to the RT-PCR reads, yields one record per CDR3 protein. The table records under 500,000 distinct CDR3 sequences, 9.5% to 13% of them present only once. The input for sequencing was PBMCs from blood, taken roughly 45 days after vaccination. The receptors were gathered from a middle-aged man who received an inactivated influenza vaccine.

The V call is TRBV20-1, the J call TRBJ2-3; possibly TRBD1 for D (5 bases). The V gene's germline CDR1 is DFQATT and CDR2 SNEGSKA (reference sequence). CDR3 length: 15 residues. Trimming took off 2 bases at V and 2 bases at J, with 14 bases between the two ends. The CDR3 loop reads CSARQVTGDTDTQYF. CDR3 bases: TGCAGTGCTAGACAGGTCACAGGAGACACAGATACGCAGTATTTT.

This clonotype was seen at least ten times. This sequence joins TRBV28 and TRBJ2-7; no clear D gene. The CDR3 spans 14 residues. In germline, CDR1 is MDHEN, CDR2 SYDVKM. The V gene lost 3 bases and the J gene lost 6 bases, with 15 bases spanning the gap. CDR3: CASSLGSPESEQYF. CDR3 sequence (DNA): TGTGCCAGCAGTTTGGGCTCACCCGAGAGCGAGCAGTACTTC.

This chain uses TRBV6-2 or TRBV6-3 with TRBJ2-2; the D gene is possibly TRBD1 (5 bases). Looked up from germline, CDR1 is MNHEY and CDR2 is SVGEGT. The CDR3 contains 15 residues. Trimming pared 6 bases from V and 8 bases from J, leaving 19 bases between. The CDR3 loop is CASRPTGPRSGELFF. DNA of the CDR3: TGTGCCAGCAGGCCTACAGGTCCTAGGTCTGGGGAGCTGTTTTTT.

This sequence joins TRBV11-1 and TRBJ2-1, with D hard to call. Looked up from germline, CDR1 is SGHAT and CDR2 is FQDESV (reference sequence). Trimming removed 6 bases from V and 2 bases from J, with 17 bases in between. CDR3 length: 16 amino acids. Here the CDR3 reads CASSSRRLPTYNEQFF. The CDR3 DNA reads TGTGCCAGCAGTTCCCGAAGGCTACCGACCTACAATGAGCAGTTCTTC.

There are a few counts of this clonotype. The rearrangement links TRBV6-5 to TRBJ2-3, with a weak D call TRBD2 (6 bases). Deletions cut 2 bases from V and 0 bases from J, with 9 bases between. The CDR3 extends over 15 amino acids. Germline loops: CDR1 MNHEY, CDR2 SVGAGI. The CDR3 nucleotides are TGTGCCAGCAGTTACGGCGGGATGAGCACAGATACGCAGTATTTT. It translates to CASSYGGMSTDTQYF.

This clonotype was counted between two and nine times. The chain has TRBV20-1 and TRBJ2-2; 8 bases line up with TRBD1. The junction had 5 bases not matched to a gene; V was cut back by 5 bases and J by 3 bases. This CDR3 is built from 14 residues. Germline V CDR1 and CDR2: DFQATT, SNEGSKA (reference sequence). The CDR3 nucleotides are TGCAGTGCTTGCAGGGGGCACGACACCGGGGAGCTGTTTTTT. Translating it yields CSACRGHDTGELFF.

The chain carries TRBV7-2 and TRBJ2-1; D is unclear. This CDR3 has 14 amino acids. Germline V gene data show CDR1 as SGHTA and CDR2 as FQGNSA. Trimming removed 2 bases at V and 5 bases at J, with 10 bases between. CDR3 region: CASSLLKGNNEQFF. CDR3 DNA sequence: TGTGCCAGCAGCTTACTCAAAGGGAACAATGAGCAGTTCTTC.

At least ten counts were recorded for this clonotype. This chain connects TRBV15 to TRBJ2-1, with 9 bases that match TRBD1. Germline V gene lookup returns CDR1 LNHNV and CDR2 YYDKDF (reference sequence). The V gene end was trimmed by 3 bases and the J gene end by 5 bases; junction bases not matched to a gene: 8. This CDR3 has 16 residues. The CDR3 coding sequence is TGTGCCACCAGCAGTCACCGGGACAGGGTGGACAATGAGCAGTTCTTC. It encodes CATSSHRDRVDNEQFF. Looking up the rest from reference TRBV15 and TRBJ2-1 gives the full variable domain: DAMVIQNPRYQVTQFGKPVTLSCSQTLNHNVMYWYQQKSSQAPKLLFHYYDKDFNNEADTPDNFQSRRPNTSFCFLDIRSPGLGDTAMYLCATSSHRDRVDNEQFFGPGTRLTVL.

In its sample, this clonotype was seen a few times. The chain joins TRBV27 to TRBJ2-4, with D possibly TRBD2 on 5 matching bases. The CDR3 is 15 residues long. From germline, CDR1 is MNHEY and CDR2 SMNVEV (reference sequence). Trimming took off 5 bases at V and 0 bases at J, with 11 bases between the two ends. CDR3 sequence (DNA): TGTGCCAGCAGTCCCCTAGCCGGAGCCAAAAACATTCAGTACTTC. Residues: CASSPLAGAKNIQYF.

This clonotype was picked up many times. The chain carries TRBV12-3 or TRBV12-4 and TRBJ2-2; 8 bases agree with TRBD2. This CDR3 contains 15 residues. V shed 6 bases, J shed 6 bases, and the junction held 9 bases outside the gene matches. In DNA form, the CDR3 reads TGTGCCAGCAGCTCGGGGGGGACGACTGCCGGGGAGCTGTTTTTT. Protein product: CASSSGGTTAGELFF.

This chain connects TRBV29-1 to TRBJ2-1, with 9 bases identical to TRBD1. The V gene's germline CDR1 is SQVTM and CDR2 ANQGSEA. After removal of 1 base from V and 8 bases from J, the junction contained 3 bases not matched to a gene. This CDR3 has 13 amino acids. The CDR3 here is CSVEGDRVHEQFF. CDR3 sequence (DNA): TGCAGCGTTGAAGGGGACAGGGTCCATGAGCAGTTCTTC.

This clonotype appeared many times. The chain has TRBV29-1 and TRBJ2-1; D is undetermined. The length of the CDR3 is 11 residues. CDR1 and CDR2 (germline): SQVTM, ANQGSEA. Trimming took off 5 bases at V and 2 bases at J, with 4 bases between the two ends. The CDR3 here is CSVRPYNEQFF. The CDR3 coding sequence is TGCAGCGTTCGACCCTACAATGAGCAGTTCTTC.

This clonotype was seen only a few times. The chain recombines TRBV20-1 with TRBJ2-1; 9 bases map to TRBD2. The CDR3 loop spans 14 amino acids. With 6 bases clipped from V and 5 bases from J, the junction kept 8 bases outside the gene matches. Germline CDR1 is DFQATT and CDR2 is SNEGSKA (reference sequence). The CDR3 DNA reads TGCAGTGCCATGCGACTAGCGGTCGACAATGAGCAGTTCTTC. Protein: CSAMRLAVDNEQFF.

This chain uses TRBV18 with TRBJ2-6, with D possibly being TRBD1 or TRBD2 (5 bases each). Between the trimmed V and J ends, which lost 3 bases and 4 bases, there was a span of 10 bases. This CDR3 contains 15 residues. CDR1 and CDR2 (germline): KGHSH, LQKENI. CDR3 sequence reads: CASSPGVAGANVLTF. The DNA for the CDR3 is TGTGCCAGCTCACCGGGGGTTGCAGGGGCCAACGTCCTGACTTTC.

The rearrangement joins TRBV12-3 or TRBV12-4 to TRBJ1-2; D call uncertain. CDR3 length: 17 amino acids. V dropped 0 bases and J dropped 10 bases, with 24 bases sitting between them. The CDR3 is CASSLAARGLTSRDYTF. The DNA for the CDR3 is TGTGCCAGCAGTTTAGCGGCTCGAGGGCTTACCTCGAGGGACTACACCTTC.

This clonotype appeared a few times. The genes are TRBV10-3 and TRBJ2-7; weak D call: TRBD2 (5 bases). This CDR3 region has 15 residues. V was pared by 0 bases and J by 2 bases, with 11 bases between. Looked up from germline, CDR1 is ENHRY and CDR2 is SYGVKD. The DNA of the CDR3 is TGTGCCATCAGTGAGTCGACTCGGGGAACCTACGAGCAGTACTTC. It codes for CAISESTRGTYEQYF.

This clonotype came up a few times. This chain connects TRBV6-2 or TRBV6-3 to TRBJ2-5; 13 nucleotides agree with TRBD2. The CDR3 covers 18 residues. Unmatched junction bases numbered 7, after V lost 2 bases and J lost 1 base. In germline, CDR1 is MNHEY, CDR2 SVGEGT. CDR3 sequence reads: CASSYPGLAGDVQETQYF. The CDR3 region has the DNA TGTGCCAGCAGTTACCCTGGACTAGCGGGAGACGTCCAAGAGACCCAGTACTTC.

CDR3: CASSLSASLAKNIQYF. The CDR3 bases are TGTGCCAGCAGCTTATCGGCCTCCCTAGCCAAAAACATTCAGTACTTC. This chain links TRBV7-2 with TRBJ2-4; no reliable D call. The V gene lost 2 bases and the J gene lost 0 bases, with 11 bases spanning the gap. Per the germline V gene, CDR1 is SGHTA and CDR2 is FQGNSA. This CDR3 has 16 amino acids. Full variable domain (remainder filled in from reference TRBV7-2 and TRBJ2-4): GAGVSQSPSNKVTEKGKDVELRCDPISGHTALYWYRQSLGQGLEFLIYFQGNSAPDKSGLPSDRFSAERTGGSVSTLTIQRTQQEDSAVYLCASSLSASLAKNIQYFGAGTRLSVL.

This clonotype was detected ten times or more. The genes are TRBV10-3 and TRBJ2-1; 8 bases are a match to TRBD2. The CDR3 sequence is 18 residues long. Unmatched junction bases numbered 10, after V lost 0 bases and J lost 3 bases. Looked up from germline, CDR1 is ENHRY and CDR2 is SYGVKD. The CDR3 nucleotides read TGTGCCATCAGTGAGTCATCAGCGGGAGTAGGTCTCTACAATGAGCAGTTCTTC. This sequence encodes CAISESSAGVGLYNEQFF.

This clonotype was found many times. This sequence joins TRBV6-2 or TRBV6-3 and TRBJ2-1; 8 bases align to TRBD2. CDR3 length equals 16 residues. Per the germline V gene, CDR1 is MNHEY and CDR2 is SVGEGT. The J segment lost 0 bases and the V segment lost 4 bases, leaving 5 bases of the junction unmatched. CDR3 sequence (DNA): TGTGCCAGCAGTTCGGCTAGCGGGCTCTCCTACAATGAGCAGTTCTTC. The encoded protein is CASSSASGLSYNEQFF.